The rows below give T cell receptor beta chains drawn from one sample of a study of regulatory T cells in long-lasting Graves disease. TCRdb passed the multiplex PCR reads through MiXCR, listing each CDR3 protein once. The table lists 360,000 or so distinct CDR3 sequences, 16% of them singletons. These data also featured in a second study, about T cells in Graves' hyperthyroidism and ophthalmopathy.

The sequences come from peripheral blood mononuclear cells (PBMCs), collected at new diagnosis, from a patient treated with antithyroid drugs. The receptors here all came from a man aged 35-49 years with Graves disease. Both conserved end residues are part of each CDR3. A D gene is named only where the DNA matches it firmly. Size is omitted from some rows. Given values are once, few, many or a class for expanded clones.

D gene	clone size	V gene	J gene	CDR3 DNA	CDR3 protein
-	many	TRBV5-1	TRBJ2-3	TGTGCCAGCAGCTTGGCCGCCTCGGGCACGCAGTATTTT	CASSLAASGTQYF
-	-	TRBV7-9	TRBJ1-4	TGTGCCAGCAGCTTAGCGAGAGGCAGGTCCCCTCTCTTTTACGAAAAACTGTTTTTT	CASSLARGRSPLFYEKLFF
TRBD2	many	TRBV20-1	TRBJ2-1	TGCAGTGCTAGTGTGGCGGGGGGGCCAAATGAGCAGTTCTTC	CSASVAGGPNEQFF
TRBD2	many	TRBV11-2	TRBJ2-5	TGTGCCAGCAGCTTAGGATTGGTAGCGGGGAAAGAGACCCAGTACTTC	CASSLGLVAGKETQYF
TRBD1	many	TRBV19	TRBJ1-1	TGTGCCAGCAGCATACAGGGGGGTACTGAAGCTTTCTTT	CASSIQGGTEAFF
-	-	TRBV4-2	TRBJ2-5	TGTGCCAGCAGCCAAGATGGAGGGCCCACAAAGACCCAGTACTTC	CASSQDGGPTKTQYF
-	many	TRBV5-1	TRBJ2-5	TGCGCCAGCAGCCCGGGTTCAGGGGAGACCCAGTACTTC	CASSPGSGETQYF
TRBD1	-	TRBV20-1	TRBJ2-7	TGCAGTGCTAGGGGCTCCGGGACAGGGACGTCCTACGAGCAGTACTTC	CSARGSGTGTSYEQYF
-	many	TRBV20-1	TRBJ1-1	TGCAGTGCTAGAGATCCGCGGGGGAACACTGAAGCTTTCTTT	CSARDPRGNTEAFF
-	many	TRBV2	TRBJ1-6	TGTGCCAGCAGTCGGGGTTATGATAATTCACCCCTCCACTTT	CASSRGYDNSPLHF
-	-	TRBV24-1	TRBJ1-1	TGTGCCACCAGTGAGGGAGGGTACACTGAAGCTTTCTTT	CATSEGGYTEAFF
TRBD1	many	TRBV19	TRBJ1-5	TGTGCCAGTAGCTACCCCGGGACAGGGGTACAGCCCCAGCATTTT	CASSYPGTGVQPQHF
TRBD1	few	TRBV20-1	TRBJ1-6	TGCAGTACCTCATACGGGACAGGGAATTCACCCCTCCACTTT	CSTSYGTGNSPLHF
-	-	TRBV6-9	TRBJ1-2	TGTGCCAGCAGTTACCGGGGGGCGCTTGATGGCTACACCTTC	CASSYRGALDGYTF
-	many	TRBV20-1	TRBJ2-3	TGCAGTGTATCGCGGGGCCCCGGGGATACGCAGTATTTT	CSVSRGPGDTQYF
TRBD2	many	TRBV18	TRBJ2-3	TGTGCCAGCTCACCCGGGACTAGGGGCACAGATACGCAGTATTTT	CASSPGTRGTDTQYF
TRBD2	many	TRBV20-1	TRBJ2-7	TGCAGTGCCTCTACTAGCGGGGGGTTCAACGAGCAGTACTTC	CSASTSGGFNEQYF
TRBD1	many	TRBV5-5	TRBJ2-3	TGTGCCAGCAGCTGGAGACAGGGGTTCGCGCAGTATTTT	CASSWRQGFAQYF
TRBD1	many	TRBV7-9	TRBJ1-1	TGTGCCAGCAGCCTGAAGGGACAGGGAAACACTGAAGCTTTCTTT	CASSLKGQGNTEAFF
-	once	TRBV20-1	TRBJ1-5	TGCAGTGCTAGTGCTGCAGGCTCCTTACAGCCCCAGCATTTT	CSASAAGSLQPQHF
-	many	TRBV2	TRBJ2-3	TGTGCCAGCAGACAGGGTGTCAATACAGATACGCAGTATTTT	CASRQGVNTDTQYF
TRBD1	many	TRBV11-2	TRBJ1-1	TGTGCCAGCAGCGACCGGGACAGGGGAGTTTGGGACACTGAAGCTTTCTTT	CASSDRDRGVWDTEAFF